The 9 T cell receptor beta chains below were found in one sample sequenced in a study of beta chain features in type 1 diabetes. Of the isolated RNA, all was reverse transcribed, and so the sequenced material was expressed TCRB transcripts. Sequencing was performed with immunoSEQ multiplex PCR; in TCRdb, only in-frame clones are kept and a portion is missing. Of about 220,000 clones detected, 9.5% to 13% appear once; the ten largest clones hold 1% to 1.5%. Input material: central memory CD4+ T cells from blood. The receptors were sampled from a young man in good health.

The rearrangement uses TRBV18 and TRBJ1-4; D is unresolved. Germline V CDR1 and CDR2: KGHSH, LQKENI. This CDR3 comprises 15 residues. V was clipped by 6 bases and J by 5 bases, with 16 bases between them. The CDR3 is CASSTDRGGNEKLFF. CDR3 DNA: TGTGCCAGCTCGACCGATCGGGGAGGGAATGAAAAACTGTTTTTT.

This clone showed up just a few times. The V call is TRBV7-2, the J call TRBJ2-5, with TRBD2 identical over 7 bases. This CDR3 comprises 15 residues. Germline-derived CDR1 and CDR2 are SGHTA and FQGNSA. The ends lost 2 bases at V and 5 bases at J; junction bases unmatched: 8. As DNA, the CDR3 is TGTGCCAGCAGCTTACAGCGGGGTGACGGGGAGACCCAGTACTTC. Translated, it gives CASSLQRGDGETQYF.

V gene TRBV9 combines with J gene TRBJ2-1, with 8 positions matching TRBD2. V dropped 0 bases and J dropped 8; count of bases not matched to a gene: 7. The V gene's germline CDR1 is SGDLS and CDR2 YYNGEE. The CDR3 is 15 residues long. The CDR3 DNA is TGTGCCAGCAGCGTAGTGTGGGCGGGGGGCGATGAGCAGTTCTTC. Its translation is CASSVVWAGGDEQFF.

This clone came up a few times. The chain links TRBV11-2 to TRBJ2-1; D unresolved. The CDR3 is made up of 14 amino acids. Germline loops: CDR1 SGHAT, CDR2 FQNNGV. V lost 1 base and J 3 bases, leaving 7 bases between the germline ends. The CDR3, as DNA: TGTGCCAGCAGCTTAGCGGCCGTCTACAATGAGCAGTTCTTC. Translated, it gives CASSLAAVYNEQFF. Looking up the rest from reference TRBV11-2 and TRBJ2-1 gives the full variable domain: EAGVAQSPRYKIIEKRQSVAFWCNPISGHATLYWYQQILGQGPKLLIQFQNNGVVDDSQLPKDRFSAERLKGVDSTLKIQPAKLEDSAVYLCASSLAAVYNEQFFGPGTRLTVL.

The chain has TRBV4-3 and TRBJ1-4; D gene uncertain. CDR3 size: 14 residues. CDR1 LGHNA and CDR2 YSLEER come from the germline V gene. Trimming stripped 4 bases from V and 4 bases from J, with 10 bases between. CDR3 region: CASSPGPRNEKLFF. The CDR3 bases are TGCGCCAGCAGCCCTGGTCCACGTAATGAAAAACTGTTTTTT.

The chain carries TRBV28 and TRBJ2-3, with D perhaps matching TRBD2 (6 bases). Trimming pared 2 bases from V and 0 bases from J, leaving 9 bases between. The CDR3 runs 15 residues. Germline CDR1 is MDHEN and CDR2 is SYDVKM. Here the CDR3 DNA reads TGTGCCAGCAGTTTACCCGGACTAAGCACAGATACGCAGTATTTT. It encodes CASSLPGLSTDTQYF.

This clone occurred a few times. The V gene is TRBV21-1, the J gene TRBJ2-7; TRBD2, the table's D call, was not compared with the DNA. TRBV21-1 is shown as a pseudogene. This CDR3 contains 17 residues. In DNA form, the CDR3 reads TGTGCCAGCAGCGCACCCCCCCTGGGGGAGGCCACCTACGAGCAGTACTTC. It translates to CASSAPPLGEATYEQYF.

The chain combines TRBV20-1 with TRBJ2-3; the D is unclear. The CDR3 is 10 amino acids. Between the trimmed V and J ends, which lost 1 base and 10 bases, there was a span of 6 bases. CDR1 DFQATT and CDR2 SNEGSKA come from the germline V gene (reference sequence). CDR3 loop: CSARGRAQYF. The DNA for the CDR3 is TGCAGTGCTAGAGGGCGCGCGCAGTATTTT.

Ten or more counts support this clone. The chain links TRBV18 to TRBJ1-5; D ambiguous. The CDR3 has 15 residues. Per the germline V gene, CDR1 is KGHSH and CDR2 is LQKENI. V was cut by 1 base and J by 3 bases, with 10 bases left in between. CDR3 in amino acids: CASSPRPDLNQPQHF. The CDR3 DNA follows: TGTGCCAGCTCACCACGGCCAGACCTCAATCAGCCCCAGCATTTT.